This T cell receptor beta chain stems from a study of T cell responses to AZD1222 COVID-19 vaccine. Whole-study findings and limits: The donors showed a predominance of white British ancestry and of females, with possible underestimation of clonal diversity.

The protocol was immunoSEQ multiplex PCR, while the TCRdb copy is restricted to in-frame clones and leaves out a portion. The data hold some 98,000 clones, with about nine tenths observed a single time. The CDR3 has 13 residues. Germline loops: CDR1 GTSNPN, CDR2 SVGIG (reference sequence). Trimming took 4 bases from V and 0 from J, leaving 9 bases between them. As to this clone: Its antigen remains unidentified.

This specimen consisted of peripheral blood, obtained 28 days after the second AZD1222 dose. The rearrangement joins TRBV30 to TRBJ1-1, with D unresolved. The receptor was isolated from an adult who received the AZD1222 COVID-19 vaccine. CDR3 in amino acids: CAWNLPMNTEAFF. DNA of the CDR3: TGTGCCTGGAATTTACCGATGAACACTGAAGCTTTCTTT. Filled out from reference TRBV30 and TRBJ1-1, the complete variable domain reads SQTIHQWPATLVQPVGSPLSLECTVEGTSNPNLYWYRQAAGRGLQLLFYSVGIGQISSEVPQNLSASRPQDRQFILSSKKLLLSDSGFYLCAWNLPMNTEAFFGQGTRLTVV.